These T cell receptor beta chains were read from a single sample in a study of memory CD4+ T cells and cytomegalovirus serostatus. Sequencing was performed with immunoSEQ multiplex PCR; in TCRdb, only in-frame clones are kept and a portion is missing. The sample includes tens of thousands of clones, approximately 80% seen only once; the top ten take 0.88%. Sequenced: memory CD4+ T cells from blood. Every receptor here comes from an adult in good health and CMV-seronegative. CDR3s include the opening cysteine and the closing phenylalanine or tryptophan. The D gene is left open where the match is weak. Size is stated for part of the rows, as once, few or many counts, or as a class when the clone is expanded.

>TRBJ2-1|.|.|TRBV7-2
TGTGCCAGCAGCTTAATGGGGGCACGGGATGAGCAGTTCTTC
CASSLMGARDEQFF
>TRBJ1-1|TRBD1|.|TRBV30
TGTGCTGGGGACAGGATGGGGACTGAAGCTTTCTTT
CAGDRMGTEAFF
>TRBJ2-1|TRBD2|few|TRBV10-3
TGTGCCACAACACTTCTAGCGGGAAGTGGGAGTGAGCAGTTCTTC
CATTLLAGSGSEQFF
>TRBJ1-2|.|.|TRBV4-3
TGCGCCAGCAGCCAAGGTGAGGGTATCTATGGCTACACCTTC
CASSQGEGIYGYTF
>TRBJ2-5|.|.|TRBV5-1
TGCGCCAGCAGCTCCCTTTCACAGGGACAAGAGACCCAGTACTTC
CASSSLSQGQETQYF
>TRBJ1-2|TRBD1|few|TRBV11-2
TGTGCCAGCAGCTTGGGACAGGGGGGTGGCTACACCTTC
CASSLGQGGGYTF
>TRBJ2-7|TRBD1|.|TRBV19
TGTGCCAGTAGTATCCCCGGGACAGGTCCCTACGAGCAGTACTTC
CASSIPGTGPYEQYF
>TRBJ2-7|TRBD1|.|TRBV4-3
TGCGCCAGCAGCCACTCGACAGGGGTCTACGAGCAGTACTTC
CASSHSTGVYEQYF
>TRBJ1-2|.|.|TRBV28
TGTGCCAGCCGCCCACCTGGCCTCACCCTTGGGTATGGCTACACCTTC
CASRPPGLTLGYGYTF
>TRBJ2-2|TRBD1|.|TRBV5-1
TGCGCCAGCACAATAGGGACAGGATACACCGGGGAGCTGTTTTTT
CASTIGTGYTGELFF
>TRBJ1-5|.|.|TRBV7-8
TGTGCCAGCAGCCTTCAAACGAGTCAGCCCCAGCATTTT
CASSLQTSQPQHF
>TRBJ2-4|.|.|TRBV6-6
TGTGCCAGCAGTCAAAAGGCGCCGAACATTCAGTACTTC
CASSQKAPNIQYF
>TRBJ2-7|TRBD1|.|TRBV7-2
TGTGCCAGCAGCTACGCCGGGACATCGACAGGGGAGCAGTACTTC
CASSYAGTSTGEQYF
>TRBJ2-2|TRBD2|few|TRBV7-8
TGTGCCAGCAGCCCCCACGGGGCGGGAGTCGCCGGGGAGCTGTTTTTT
CASSPHGAGVAGELFF
>TRBJ1-3|TRBD1|.|TRBV7-2
TGTGCCAGCAGCTTCCCTACGGGACAGGGAAACACCATATATTTT
CASSFPTGQGNTIYF
>TRBJ1-6|.|few|TRBV5-1
TGCGCCAGCGGGACGGATGACAATTCACCCCTCCACTTT
CASGTDDNSPLHF
>TRBJ1-3|.|.|TRBV10-1
TGCGCCAGCAGTGAGTCGGGCAGCTCTGGAAACACCATATATTTT
CASSESGSSGNTIYF
>TRBJ2-7|.|.|TRBV7-9
TGTGCCAGCAGCTATGGATTCGAGCAGTACTTC
CASSYGFEQYF
>TRBJ2-3|TRBD2|.|TRBV5-1
TGCGCCAGCAGCTTGGGAGCGGGAGGACCAGATACGCAGTATTTT
CASSLGAGGPDTQYF
>TRBJ1-1|.|.|TRBV7-9
TGTGCCAGCAGCTTGCAAGGGGGAGCCACTGAAGCTTTCTTT
CASSLQGGATEAFF
>TRBJ1-5|.|few|TRBV6-1
TGTGCCAGCAGTGAAGACAGATGGGGCAATCAGCCCCAGCATTTT
CASSEDRWGNQPQHF
>TRBJ1-3|.|few|TRBV11-1
TGTGCCAGCAGCTTGTGGGACTCTGGAAACACCATATATTTT
CASSLWDSGNTIYF